This record concerns one TCR beta chain sequence. As yet, its antigen is unknown. The same CDR3 is also encoded by other DNA sequences in this sample. Germline loops: CDR1 MDHEN, CDR2 SYDVKM. This CDR3 spans 13 amino acids. The V segment lost 5 bases and the J segment 4 bases; nucleotides outside the gene matches: 4. This specimen belongs to a study of cytomegalovirus exposure and HLA in healthy donors. The overall study: A subsequent analysis reported that the roughly 120 validation repertoires were produced on the same platform that had also been used for the 666 first-cohort repertoires. Study-level findings and limits: Under in vitro conditions, a few CMV-associated chains were confirmed as specific for CMV antigens. Fewer than 200 TCR beta chains were listed as cytomegalovirus-associated.

The donors were part of the validation cohort of over a hundred subjects. That cohort was separate from the first cohort, which comprised 500 to 700 subjects. This table comes from immunoSEQ multiplex PCR, and its TCRdb copy is limited to in-frame clones, with some not included. The sample lists about 360,000 clones, 80% to 90% occurring once. The sample taken for sequencing was PBMCs. The chain joins TRBV28 to TRBJ1-1; 7 bases are shared with TRBD1. This clonotype originated in a woman aged 18 to 35 in good health and CMV-seronegative. The CDR3 protein is CASSLQGGTEAFF. Written as DNA, the CDR3 is TGTGCCAGCAGTCTCCAGGGGGGCACTGAAGCTTTCTTT.